This TCR beta chain is drawn from a study of T cell responses to AZD1222 COVID-19 vaccine. Study-level findings and limits: The sample set comprised mostly white British donors with more females, and clonal diversity was possibly underestimated.

With V trimmed by 6 bases and J by 0 bases, 3 bases remained unmatched. This CDR3 is 14 amino acids long. Germline V gives CDR1 SGHNT, CDR2 YENEEA. Concerning this clone itself: The target antigen is unknown.

Generated by immunoSEQ multiplex PCR, the TCRdb table keeps only in-frame clones and is missing some. The sample has over 50,000 clones, over 80% seen once. This sample comprised peripheral blood, obtained on day 0 of AZD1222 vaccination. This chain connects TRBV11-3 to TRBJ2-7; 9 bases are shared with TRBD2. This TCR came from an adult in good health. This CDR3 reads CASSSGRSSYEQYF. DNA of the CDR3: TGTGCCAGCAGTAGCGGGAGATCCTCCTACGAGCAGTACTTC.